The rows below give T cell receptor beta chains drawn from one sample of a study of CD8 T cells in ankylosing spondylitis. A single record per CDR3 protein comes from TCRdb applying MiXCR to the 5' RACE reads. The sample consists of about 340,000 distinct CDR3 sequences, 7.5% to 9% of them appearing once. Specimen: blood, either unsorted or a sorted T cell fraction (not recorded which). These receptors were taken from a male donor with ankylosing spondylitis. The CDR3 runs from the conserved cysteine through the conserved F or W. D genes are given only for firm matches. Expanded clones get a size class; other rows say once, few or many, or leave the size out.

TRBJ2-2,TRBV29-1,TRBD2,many,CSAVGLAGEAGELFF,TGCAGCGCCGTGGGACTAGCGGGGGAGGCCGGGGAGCTGTTTTTT
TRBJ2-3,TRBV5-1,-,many,CASSLDRADTQYF,TGCGCCAGCAGCCTCGACAGAGCAGATACGCAGTATTTT
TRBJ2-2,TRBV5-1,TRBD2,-,CASSLLGLAENTGELFF,TGCGCCAGCAGCTTACTTGGACTAGCGGAGAACACCGGGGAGCTGTTTTTT
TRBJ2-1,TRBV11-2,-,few,CASSQVGFYNEQFF,TGTGCCAGCAGCCAAGTTGGGTTTTACAATGAGCAGTTCTTC
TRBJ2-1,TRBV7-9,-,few,CASSLAPRREQFF,TGTGCCAGCAGCTTAGCGCCTCGGCGAGAGCAGTTCTTC
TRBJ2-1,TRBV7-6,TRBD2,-,CASSLRGLAGINEQFF,TGTGCCAGCAGCTTACGCGGACTAGCGGGAATCAATGAGCAGTTCTTC
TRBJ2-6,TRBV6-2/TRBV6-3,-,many,CASSKSGANVLTF,TGTGCCAGCAGTAAATCTGGGGCCAACGTCCTGACTTTC
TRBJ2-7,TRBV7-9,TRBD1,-,CASRTGTGDYEQYF,TGTGCCAGCAGGACCGGGACAGGGGACTACGAGCAGTACTTC
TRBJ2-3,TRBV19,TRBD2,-,CASSTPTSGSQVDTQYF,TGTGCCAGTAGTACCCCGACTAGCGGGAGTCAAGTAGATACGCAGTATTTT
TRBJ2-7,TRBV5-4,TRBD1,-,CASSLGQGQGYEQYF,TGTGCCAGCAGCTTGGGACAGGGCCAGGGCTACGAGCAGTACTTC
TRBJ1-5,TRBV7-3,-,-,CASSLGAGEPQHF,TGTGCCAGCAGCTTAGGCGCTGGAGAGCCCCAGCATTTT
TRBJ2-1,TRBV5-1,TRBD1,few,CASSFDRAPYNEQFF,TGCGCCAGCAGCTTCGACAGGGCCCCCTACAATGAGCAGTTCTTC
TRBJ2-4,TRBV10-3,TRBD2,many,CAISESSTGLTRMDKNEAKNIQYF,TGTGCCATCAGTGAGTCTAGCACGGGACTAACCCGAATGGACAAGAACGAAGCCAAAAACATTCAGTACTTC
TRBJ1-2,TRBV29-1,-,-,CSVKATDIYYGYTF,TGCAGCGTGAAAGCGACAGACATCTACTATGGCTACACCTTC
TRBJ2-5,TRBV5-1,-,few,CASSYGGVLETQYF,TGCGCCAGCAGTTATGGAGGTGTATTAGAGACCCAGTACTTC
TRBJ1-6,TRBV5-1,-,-,CASSDSRAGEYNSPLHF,TGCGCCAGCAGCGACTCCCGGGCAGGCGAATATAATTCACCCCTCCACTTT
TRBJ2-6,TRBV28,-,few,CASTSLRQLSSGANVLTF,TGTGCCAGCACCTCCTTGAGACAGTTGAGCTCTGGGGCCAACGTCCTGACTTTC
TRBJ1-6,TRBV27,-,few,CASSPNPRNSPLHF,TGTGCCAGCAGTCCGAACCCGCGGAATTCACCCCTCCACTTT
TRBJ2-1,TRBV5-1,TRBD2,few,CASRVSGSWDEDEQFF,TGCGCCAGCAGAGTTAGCGGGAGTTGGGACGAGGATGAGCAGTTCTTC
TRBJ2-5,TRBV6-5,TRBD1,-,CASSYSGTGQETQYF,TGTGCCAGCAGTTACTCAGGGACAGGGCAAGAGACCCAGTACTTC
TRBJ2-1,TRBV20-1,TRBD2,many,CSARGTGLAGRGFYNEQFF,TGCAGTGCTAGAGGAACGGGGCTAGCGGGCCGGGGGTTCTACAATGAGCAGTTCTTC
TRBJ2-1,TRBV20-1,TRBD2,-,CSARKLAGGPSYNEQFF,TGCAGTGCTAGAAAACTAGCGGGAGGCCCCTCCTACAATGAGCAGTTCTTC
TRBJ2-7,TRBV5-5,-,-,CASSSGHEFYEQYF,TGTGCCAGCAGCTCTGGACATGAATTCTACGAGCAGTACTTC
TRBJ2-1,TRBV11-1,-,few,CASSKDGGPFQNEQFF,TGTGCCAGCTCCAAAGATGGGGGGCCCTTTCAGAATGAGCAGTTCTTC
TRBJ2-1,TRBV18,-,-,CASSPSQGQNEQFF,TGTGCCAGCTCACCCTCTCAGGGCCAGAATGAGCAGTTCTTC
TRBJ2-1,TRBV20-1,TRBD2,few,CSAGRRLAAYNEQFF,TGCAGTGCTGGACGCCGACTAGCGGCTTACAATGAGCAGTTCTTC
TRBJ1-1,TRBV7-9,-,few,CASSSGGGPNTEAFF,TGTGCCAGCAGCTCAGGCGGCGGGCCAAACACTGAAGCTTTCTTT
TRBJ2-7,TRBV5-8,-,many,CASSYEQYF,TGTGCCAGCAGCTACGAGCAGTACTTC
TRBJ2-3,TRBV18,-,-,CASSLDSGDTQYF,TGTGCCAGCTCACTCGACTCAGGAGATACGCAGTATTTT
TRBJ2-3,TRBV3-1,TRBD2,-,CASREASGRDTQYF,TGTGCCAGCCGCGAGGCTAGCGGGAGAGATACGCAGTATTTT
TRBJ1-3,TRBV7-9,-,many,CASSLTGNTIYF,TGTGCCAGCAGCTTAACCGGAAACACCATATATTTT
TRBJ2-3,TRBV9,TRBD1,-,CASSVDRAQDTQYF,TGTGCCAGCAGCGTCGACAGGGCCCAGGATACGCAGTATTTT
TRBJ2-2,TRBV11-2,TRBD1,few,CASSPRGLPSIPPMNTGELFF,TGTGCCAGCAGCCCCAGGGGGCTCCCCAGTATACCCCCGATGAACACCGGGGAGCTGTTTTTT
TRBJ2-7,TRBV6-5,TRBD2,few,CASSYSLLAGVLHYEQYF,TGTGCCAGCAGTTACTCCCTACTAGCGGGAGTTCTCCACTACGAGCAGTACTTC
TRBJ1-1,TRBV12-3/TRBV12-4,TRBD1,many,CASSLAPGGSEAFF,TGTGCCAGCAGTTTAGCCCCAGGGGGCTCGGAAGCTTTCTTT
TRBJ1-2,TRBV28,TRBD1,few,CASSLSRQGGYGYTF,TGTGCCAGCAGTTTATCACGACAGGGTGGCTATGGCTACACCTTC
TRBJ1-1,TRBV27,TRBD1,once,CASSSFRDSTEAFF,TGTGCCAGCAGTTCTTTCCGGGACAGCACTGAAGCTTTCTTT
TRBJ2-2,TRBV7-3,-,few,CASGGGGTGELFF,TGTGCCAGCGGAGGGGGGGGCACCGGGGAGCTGTTTTTT
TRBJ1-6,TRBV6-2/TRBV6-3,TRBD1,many,CASSYGGQTARSPLHF,TGTGCCAGCAGTTACGGGGGACAGACCGCAAGGTCACCCCTCCACTTT
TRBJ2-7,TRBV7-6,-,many,CASSASRDFSYEQYF,TGTGCCAGCAGCGCTTCCCGGGATTTTTCCTACGAGCAGTACTTC
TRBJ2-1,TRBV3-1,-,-,CASSLIPMEQFF,TGTGCCAGCAGCCTAATCCCCATGGAGCAGTTCTTC
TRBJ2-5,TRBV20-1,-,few,CSARDNQETQYF,TGCAGTGCTCGGGACAACCAAGAGACCCAGTACTTC
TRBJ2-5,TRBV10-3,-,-,CAAGDRYQETQYF,TGTGCCGCAGGGGACCGGTACCAAGAGACCCAGTACTTC
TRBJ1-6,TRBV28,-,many,CASRTPWRSPIPSPLHF,TGTGCCAGCAGAACGCCGTGGAGGTCGCCCATACCTTCACCCCTCCACTTT
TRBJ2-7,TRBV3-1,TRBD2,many,CASTGGTRSYEQYF,TGTGCCAGCACAGGCGGGACTAGATCCTACGAGCAGTACTTC
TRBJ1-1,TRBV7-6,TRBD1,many,CASSNLRDRGDTEAFF,TGTGCCAGCAGCAACCTCCGGGACAGGGGGGACACTGAAGCTTTCTTT
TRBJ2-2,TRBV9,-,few,CASSVEGSNTGELFF,TGTGCCAGCAGCGTAGAAGGGTCGAACACCGGGGAGCTGTTTTTT
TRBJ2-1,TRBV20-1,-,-,CSARRGNEQFF,TGCAGTGCCAGGCGCGGGAATGAGCAGTTCTTC
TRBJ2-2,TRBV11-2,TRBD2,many,CASSSLGGRTSGGELFF,TGTGCCAGCAGCTCCCTTGGGGGGAGGACTAGCGGCGGGGAGCTGTTTTTT
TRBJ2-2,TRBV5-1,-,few,CASSPGGSYTGELFF,TGCGCCAGCAGCCCCGGGGGCAGCTACACCGGGGAGCTGTTTTTT
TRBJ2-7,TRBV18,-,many,CASSPGYTSYEQYF,TGTGCCAGCTCACCAGGATACACCTCCTACGAGCAGTACTTC
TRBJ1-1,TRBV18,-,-,CASSPLTARNTEAFF,TGTGCCAGCTCACCACTGACAGCCAGGAACACTGAAGCTTTCTTT
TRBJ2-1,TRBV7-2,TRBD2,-,CASSLVASGSLFYNEQFF,TGTGCCAGCAGCTTGGTCGCTAGCGGCTCCCTATTTTACAATGAGCAGTTCTTC
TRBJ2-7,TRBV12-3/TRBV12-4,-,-,CASSLGQMLYEQYF,TGTGCCAGCAGTTTAGGACAGATGCTCTACGAGCAGTACTTC
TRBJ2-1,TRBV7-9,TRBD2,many,CASSLVGLAVDEQFF,TGTGCCAGCAGCTTAGTTGGACTAGCGGTCGATGAGCAGTTCTTC
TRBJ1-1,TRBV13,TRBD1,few,CASSPGGKTEAFF,TGTGCCAGCAGCCCAGGGGGAAAAACTGAAGCTTTCTTT
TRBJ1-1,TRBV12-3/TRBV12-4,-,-,CASSSPKEGWGDTEAFF,TGTGCCAGCAGTTCTCCTAAAGAGGGCTGGGGCGACACTGAAGCTTTCTTT